One sample yielded the 27 T cell receptor beta chains listed below, sequenced in a study of T cells after yellow fever vaccination. MiXCR, applied by TCRdb to the 5' RACE reads, yields one record per CDR3 protein. The table records some 200,000 distinct CDR3 sequences, approximately 9.9% of them present only once. Sequencing was performed on CD8+ T cells sorted from PBMCs, taken 15 days after the yellow fever booster vaccination. These receptors came from a young man who received the YFV17D yellow fever vaccine.

The table lists this clonotype with a few counts. The chain links TRBV11-2 to TRBJ1-2, with D hard to call. Per the germline V gene, CDR1 is SGHAT and CDR2 is FQNNGV. Trimming cost V 5 bases and J 2 bases, with 18 bases left between them. The CDR3 is 16 amino acids. The CDR3 coding sequence is TGTGCCAGCAGCGCACCCGGATCGTTAGGAAACTATGGCTACACCTTC. It codes for CASSAPGSLGNYGYTF.

This clonotype has a handful of counts. The J gene is TRBJ1-2, the V gene TRBV20-1; D might be TRBD1 (5 bases). Germline assignment: CDR1 DFQATT and CDR2 SNEGSKA (reference sequence). The CDR3 length is 13 residues. V lost 3 bases and J lost 8, with 16 bases in between. In nucleotides, the CDR3 is TGCAGTGCTAGTAGCGGGGCAGGCGGCGGCTACACCTTC. It specifies CSASSGAGGGYTF.

This clonotype turned up a few times. The gene calls are TRBV6-1 and TRBJ2-7; D might be TRBD1 (6 bases). There are 14 residues in the CDR3. V was clipped by 10 bases and J by 2 bases, with 18 bases between them. Germline CDR1 and CDR2: MNHNS and SASEGT. The CDR3: CATAPDSDAYEQYV. CDR3 nucleotide sequence: TGTGCCACCGCCCCGGACAGCGACGCCTACGAGCAGTACGTC.

This clonotype was seen more than once but under ten times. The rearrangement uses TRBV20-1 and TRBJ2-1; tentatively, D is TRBD2 (6 bases). The CDR3 is 13 amino acids. V was shortened by 5 bases and J by 6 bases, with 14 bases between the two germline ends. The germline gives CDR1 DFQATT, CDR2 SNEGSKA (reference sequence). CDR3 residues: CSARKWEVNEQFF. CDR3 in DNA: TGCAGTGCTCGTAAGTGGGAGGTCAATGAGCAGTTCTTC.

This clonotype was found a few times. The rearrangement uses TRBV24-1 and TRBJ1-6, with D unresolved. Between the trimmed V and J ends, which lost 5 bases and 1 base, there was a span of 8 bases. CDR3 length: 15 amino acids. Germline CDR1 reads KGHDR; CDR2 reads SFDVKD. The CDR3 loop reads CATSGLESYNSPLHF. DNA for the CDR3: TGTGCCACCAGTGGGTTAGAGTCCTATAATTCACCCCTCCACTTT.

CDR3 DNA: TGTGCCAGCAGCACCAGACAGGGGTACCAGCCCCAGCATTTT. Translation gives CASSTRQGYQPQHF. The V and J genes are TRBV5-6 and TRBJ1-5, with 8 bases identical to TRBD1. CDR3 length: 14 residues. Germline V CDR1 and CDR2: SGHDT, YYEEEE. The junction had 7 bases not matched to a gene; V was cut back by 4 bases and J by 7 bases.

The CDR3 here is CASSYSGQSNQPQHF. The CDR3 bases are TGTGCCAGCAGTTACAGCGGACAGAGCAATCAGCCCCAGCATTTT. This chain joins TRBV6-2 or TRBV6-3 and TRBJ1-5, with a possible D match to TRBD1 (6 bases). Trimming cost V 2 bases and J 1 base, with 9 bases left between them. Germline loops: CDR1 MNHEY, CDR2 SVGEGT. The CDR3 is 15 amino acids.

The J gene is TRBJ2-3, the V gene TRBV20-1; the D gene is possibly TRBD2 (6 bases). This CDR3 is built from 16 residues. Germline CDR1 is DFQATT and CDR2 is SNEGSKA (reference sequence). V was shortened by 0 bases and J by 7 bases, with 20 bases between the two germline ends. The CDR3 sequence: CSARDLSSAGVNTQYF. In DNA, the CDR3 is TGCAGTGCTAGAGATCTTTCTAGCGCCGGGGTTAATACGCAGTATTTT.

This clonotype has ten or more counts. The chain combines TRBV4-3 with TRBJ1-4; no reliable D call. CDR1 and CDR2 from the germline V gene are LGHNA and YSLEER. There are 15 residues in the CDR3. Trimming took off 1 base at V and 3 bases at J, with 9 bases between the two ends. CDR3 sequence: CASSQVGSPNEKLFF. In DNA form, the CDR3 reads TGCGCCAGCAGCCAAGTGGGCAGCCCTAATGAAAAACTGTTTTTT.

Only a few counts were recorded for this clonotype. The genes are TRBV2 and TRBJ1-4; 7 bases are shared with TRBD1. The germline V gene encodes CDR1 SNHLY and CDR2 FYNNEI. The trim removed 3 bases at V and 7 bases at J, leaving 5 bases unmatched. The CDR3 is 14 amino acids. CDR3 sequence reads: CASSDRTGSEKLFF. The CDR3 DNA reads TGTGCCAGCAGTGATCGGACAGGAAGTGAAAAACTGTTTTTT.

This clonotype showed up just a few times. The J gene is TRBJ1-5, the V gene TRBV6-5; D gene uncertain. Germline V CDR1 and CDR2: MNHEY, SVGAGI. V was pared by 8 bases and J by 7 bases, with 15 bases between. The CDR3 runs to 13 residues. CDR3 in amino acids: CASAPGFVQPQHF. The DNA of the CDR3 is TGTGCCAGCGCCCCGGGGTTTGTGCAGCCCCAGCATTTT.

This clonotype has ten or more counts. The rearrangement links TRBV28 to TRBJ2-1; perhaps TRBD2 as D (6 bases). The CDR3 covers 16 residues. The V and J ends lost 1 base and 8 bases respectively, with 18 bases between them. From germline, CDR1 is MDHEN and CDR2 SYDVKM. As DNA, the CDR3 is TGTGCCAGCAGTTTATTGGGGCGGGGTGGGTTCGATGAGCAGTTCTTC. Protein sequence: CASSLLGRGGFDEQFF.

Ten or more counts support this clonotype. This chain uses TRBV4-1 with TRBJ1-5, with TRBD1 matching over 7 bases. Germline V CDR1 and CDR2: MGHRA, YSYEKL. V was pared by 6 bases and J by 7 bases, with 6 bases of the junction left unmatched. This CDR3 has 13 residues. The CDR3 protein is CASSDRAGQPQHF. DNA for the CDR3: TGCGCCAGCAGTGACAGGGCAGGACAGCCCCAGCATTTT.

The chain is built from TRBV23-1 and TRBJ1-5; 7 bases align to TRBD1. TRBV23-1 is given ORF status, its function remaining uncertain. Trimming took 3 bases from V and 7 from J; bases not matched to a gene: 9. This CDR3 contains 15 residues. The CDR3 loop reads CASSHKTGVAQPQHF. In DNA form, the CDR3 reads TGCGCCAGCAGTCACAAAACAGGGGTCGCACAGCCCCAGCATTTT.

CDR3 in DNA: TGCGCCAGCAGCTTTGCCGGGAGGGCCTACGAGCAGTACTTC. Its protein is CASSFAGRAYEQYF. The chain couples TRBV5-1 to TRBJ2-7; 8 nucleotides align to TRBD2. There are 14 residues in the CDR3. V lost 2 bases and J lost 2; bases outside the gene matches: 3. The V gene's germline CDR1 is SGHRS and CDR2 YFSETQ.

This clonotype was seen a few times. The rearrangement links TRBV7-2 to TRBJ2-3; weak D call: TRBD1 (6 bases). Per germline, CDR1 SGHTA and CDR2 FQGNSA. With 4 bases removed from V and 4 bases from J, the gap between germline ends came to 18 bases. CDR3 length: 16 amino acids. The CDR3 spells CASSYPYRDGSDTQYF. The CDR3 nucleotides read TGTGCCAGCAGCTATCCATACAGGGACGGATCAGATACGCAGTATTTT.

In its sample, this clonotype was seen a few times. This chain joins TRBV10-3 and TRBJ1-1, with 7 bases matching TRBD1. The CDR3 length is 15 residues. The V gene end was trimmed by 6 bases and the J gene end by 1 base; junction bases not matched to a gene: 8. Per germline, CDR1 ENHRY and CDR2 SYGVKD. The CDR3 spells CAISLRQGGNTEAFF. The CDR3, as DNA: TGTGCCATCAGCTTGCGACAGGGAGGGAACACTGAAGCTTTCTTT.

The V gene is TRBV10-1, the J gene TRBJ2-1; 7 nucleotides line up with TRBD2. The germline gives CDR1 WNHNN, CDR2 SYGVQD (reference sequence). The CDR3 loop spans 16 amino acids. J lost 2 bases, V lost 4 bases, and 8 bases had no gene match. The CDR3 loop reads CASSVTGGSTYNEQFF. Here the CDR3 DNA reads TGCGCCAGCAGTGTCACCGGCGGGAGCACCTACAATGAGCAGTTCTTC.

This clonotype came up a few times. The DNA for the CDR3 is TGTGCCAGCAGCTTAGGTCCTCGGGAGTCACCCCTCCACTTT. It codes for CASSLGPRESPLHF. The chain links TRBV7-9 to TRBJ1-6; the D is unclear. From germline, CDR1 is SEHNR and CDR2 FQNEAQ (reference sequence). The CDR3 loop spans 14 amino acids. V shed 1 base and J shed 10 bases, with 11 bases lying between them.

This clonotype was seen a few times. The genes are TRBV5-1 and TRBJ2-3, with 13 bases that match TRBD2. There are 16 residues in the CDR3. In germline, CDR1 is SGHRS, CDR2 YFSETQ. The V and J ends lost 3 bases and 4 bases, in that order; junction bases with no gene match: 5. The DNA for the CDR3 is TGCGCCAGCAGCTCAGGGACTAGCGGGGATCCAGATACGCAGTATTTT. Translating gives CASSSGTSGDPDTQYF.

Many counts were recorded for this clonotype. The V call is TRBV12-3 or TRBV12-4, the J call TRBJ2-3, with 9 bases fitting TRBD1. The CDR3 is 16 residues long. Losses at the gene ends were 7 bases for V and 4 bases for J; bases not matched to a gene: 12. Here the CDR3 reads CASTQDRGKAADTQYF. The CDR3 DNA is TGTGCCAGCACCCAGGACAGGGGAAAGGCAGCAGATACGCAGTATTTT.

This clonotype was seen repeatedly, ten times or more. The rearrangement links TRBV7-2 to TRBJ2-1; 7 bases fit TRBD2. J gave up 9 bases and V 1 base, and 6 bases lay outside the gene matches. Looked up from germline, CDR1 is SGHTA and CDR2 is FQGNSA. The CDR3 is made up of 14 amino acids. Here the CDR3 reads CASSLGGGLVEQFF. The DNA for the CDR3 is TGTGCCAGCAGCTTAGGCGGGGGTCTTGTTGAGCAGTTCTTC.

The rearrangement links TRBV7-3 to TRBJ2-2; D perhaps matches TRBD2 (5 bases). Germline lookup yields CDR1 SGHTA and CDR2 FQGTGA. The CDR3 contains 16 residues. Trimming took 1 base from V and 5 from J, leaving 14 bases between them. The CDR3 loop is CASSLNSGGLTGELFF. Written as DNA, the CDR3 is TGTGCCAGCAGCTTAAATTCGGGCGGGCTAACCGGGGAGCTGTTTTTT.

The rearrangement links TRBV7-9 to TRBJ2-7, with D possibly TRBD2 on 5 matching bases. Trimming stripped 5 bases from V and 1 base from J, with 15 bases between. The V gene's germline CDR1 is SEHNR and CDR2 FQNEAQ (reference sequence). The CDR3 contains 15 residues. CDR3 DNA: TGTGCCAGCAGCGAAATTCTTCCGGGGTCCTACGAGCAGTACTTC. Amino acids: CASSEILPGSYEQYF. The entire variable domain, with the rest obtained from reference TRBV7-9 and TRBJ2-7, is as follows: DTGVSQNPRHKITKRGQNVTFRCDPISEHNRLYWYRQTLGQGPEFLTYFQNEAQLEKSRLLSDRFSAERPKGSFSTLEIQRTEQGDSAMYLCASSEILPGSYEQYFGPGTRLTVT.

The CDR3, as DNA: TGTGCCAGCAGCTCCCTCCCGGGGCCGCATGAGCAGTTCTTC. Translated: CASSSLPGPHEQFF. V is TRBV11-2 and J is TRBJ2-1; D might be TRBD1 or TRBD2, each matching 5 bases. Germline CDR1 is SGHAT and CDR2 is FQNNGV. The germline V and J ends were trimmed by 4 bases and 8 bases, with 15 bases remaining between them. The CDR3 spans 14 residues.

The V gene is TRBV6-5, the J gene TRBJ2-7, with 9 bases fitting TRBD1. V lost 6 bases to trimming and J lost 2 bases; unmatched junction nucleotides: 11. CDR1 MNHEY and CDR2 SVGAGI come from the germline V gene. The CDR3 consists of 16 residues. The CDR3 nucleotides are TGTGCCAGCAGCCTGGGGGGGACAGGGCGTACCTACGAGCAGTACTTC. Protein product: CASSLGGTGRTYEQYF.

This clonotype showed up just a few times. The rearrangement links TRBV21-1 to TRBJ2-7; the listed D gene, TRBD1, was not tested against the DNA. TRBV21-1 corresponds to a pseudogene. CDR3 size: 15 residues. The CDR3 reads CASSSVDRHFYEQYV. The CDR3 region has the DNA TGTGCCAGCAGCAGCGTCGACAGGCATTTCTACGAGCAGTACGTC.